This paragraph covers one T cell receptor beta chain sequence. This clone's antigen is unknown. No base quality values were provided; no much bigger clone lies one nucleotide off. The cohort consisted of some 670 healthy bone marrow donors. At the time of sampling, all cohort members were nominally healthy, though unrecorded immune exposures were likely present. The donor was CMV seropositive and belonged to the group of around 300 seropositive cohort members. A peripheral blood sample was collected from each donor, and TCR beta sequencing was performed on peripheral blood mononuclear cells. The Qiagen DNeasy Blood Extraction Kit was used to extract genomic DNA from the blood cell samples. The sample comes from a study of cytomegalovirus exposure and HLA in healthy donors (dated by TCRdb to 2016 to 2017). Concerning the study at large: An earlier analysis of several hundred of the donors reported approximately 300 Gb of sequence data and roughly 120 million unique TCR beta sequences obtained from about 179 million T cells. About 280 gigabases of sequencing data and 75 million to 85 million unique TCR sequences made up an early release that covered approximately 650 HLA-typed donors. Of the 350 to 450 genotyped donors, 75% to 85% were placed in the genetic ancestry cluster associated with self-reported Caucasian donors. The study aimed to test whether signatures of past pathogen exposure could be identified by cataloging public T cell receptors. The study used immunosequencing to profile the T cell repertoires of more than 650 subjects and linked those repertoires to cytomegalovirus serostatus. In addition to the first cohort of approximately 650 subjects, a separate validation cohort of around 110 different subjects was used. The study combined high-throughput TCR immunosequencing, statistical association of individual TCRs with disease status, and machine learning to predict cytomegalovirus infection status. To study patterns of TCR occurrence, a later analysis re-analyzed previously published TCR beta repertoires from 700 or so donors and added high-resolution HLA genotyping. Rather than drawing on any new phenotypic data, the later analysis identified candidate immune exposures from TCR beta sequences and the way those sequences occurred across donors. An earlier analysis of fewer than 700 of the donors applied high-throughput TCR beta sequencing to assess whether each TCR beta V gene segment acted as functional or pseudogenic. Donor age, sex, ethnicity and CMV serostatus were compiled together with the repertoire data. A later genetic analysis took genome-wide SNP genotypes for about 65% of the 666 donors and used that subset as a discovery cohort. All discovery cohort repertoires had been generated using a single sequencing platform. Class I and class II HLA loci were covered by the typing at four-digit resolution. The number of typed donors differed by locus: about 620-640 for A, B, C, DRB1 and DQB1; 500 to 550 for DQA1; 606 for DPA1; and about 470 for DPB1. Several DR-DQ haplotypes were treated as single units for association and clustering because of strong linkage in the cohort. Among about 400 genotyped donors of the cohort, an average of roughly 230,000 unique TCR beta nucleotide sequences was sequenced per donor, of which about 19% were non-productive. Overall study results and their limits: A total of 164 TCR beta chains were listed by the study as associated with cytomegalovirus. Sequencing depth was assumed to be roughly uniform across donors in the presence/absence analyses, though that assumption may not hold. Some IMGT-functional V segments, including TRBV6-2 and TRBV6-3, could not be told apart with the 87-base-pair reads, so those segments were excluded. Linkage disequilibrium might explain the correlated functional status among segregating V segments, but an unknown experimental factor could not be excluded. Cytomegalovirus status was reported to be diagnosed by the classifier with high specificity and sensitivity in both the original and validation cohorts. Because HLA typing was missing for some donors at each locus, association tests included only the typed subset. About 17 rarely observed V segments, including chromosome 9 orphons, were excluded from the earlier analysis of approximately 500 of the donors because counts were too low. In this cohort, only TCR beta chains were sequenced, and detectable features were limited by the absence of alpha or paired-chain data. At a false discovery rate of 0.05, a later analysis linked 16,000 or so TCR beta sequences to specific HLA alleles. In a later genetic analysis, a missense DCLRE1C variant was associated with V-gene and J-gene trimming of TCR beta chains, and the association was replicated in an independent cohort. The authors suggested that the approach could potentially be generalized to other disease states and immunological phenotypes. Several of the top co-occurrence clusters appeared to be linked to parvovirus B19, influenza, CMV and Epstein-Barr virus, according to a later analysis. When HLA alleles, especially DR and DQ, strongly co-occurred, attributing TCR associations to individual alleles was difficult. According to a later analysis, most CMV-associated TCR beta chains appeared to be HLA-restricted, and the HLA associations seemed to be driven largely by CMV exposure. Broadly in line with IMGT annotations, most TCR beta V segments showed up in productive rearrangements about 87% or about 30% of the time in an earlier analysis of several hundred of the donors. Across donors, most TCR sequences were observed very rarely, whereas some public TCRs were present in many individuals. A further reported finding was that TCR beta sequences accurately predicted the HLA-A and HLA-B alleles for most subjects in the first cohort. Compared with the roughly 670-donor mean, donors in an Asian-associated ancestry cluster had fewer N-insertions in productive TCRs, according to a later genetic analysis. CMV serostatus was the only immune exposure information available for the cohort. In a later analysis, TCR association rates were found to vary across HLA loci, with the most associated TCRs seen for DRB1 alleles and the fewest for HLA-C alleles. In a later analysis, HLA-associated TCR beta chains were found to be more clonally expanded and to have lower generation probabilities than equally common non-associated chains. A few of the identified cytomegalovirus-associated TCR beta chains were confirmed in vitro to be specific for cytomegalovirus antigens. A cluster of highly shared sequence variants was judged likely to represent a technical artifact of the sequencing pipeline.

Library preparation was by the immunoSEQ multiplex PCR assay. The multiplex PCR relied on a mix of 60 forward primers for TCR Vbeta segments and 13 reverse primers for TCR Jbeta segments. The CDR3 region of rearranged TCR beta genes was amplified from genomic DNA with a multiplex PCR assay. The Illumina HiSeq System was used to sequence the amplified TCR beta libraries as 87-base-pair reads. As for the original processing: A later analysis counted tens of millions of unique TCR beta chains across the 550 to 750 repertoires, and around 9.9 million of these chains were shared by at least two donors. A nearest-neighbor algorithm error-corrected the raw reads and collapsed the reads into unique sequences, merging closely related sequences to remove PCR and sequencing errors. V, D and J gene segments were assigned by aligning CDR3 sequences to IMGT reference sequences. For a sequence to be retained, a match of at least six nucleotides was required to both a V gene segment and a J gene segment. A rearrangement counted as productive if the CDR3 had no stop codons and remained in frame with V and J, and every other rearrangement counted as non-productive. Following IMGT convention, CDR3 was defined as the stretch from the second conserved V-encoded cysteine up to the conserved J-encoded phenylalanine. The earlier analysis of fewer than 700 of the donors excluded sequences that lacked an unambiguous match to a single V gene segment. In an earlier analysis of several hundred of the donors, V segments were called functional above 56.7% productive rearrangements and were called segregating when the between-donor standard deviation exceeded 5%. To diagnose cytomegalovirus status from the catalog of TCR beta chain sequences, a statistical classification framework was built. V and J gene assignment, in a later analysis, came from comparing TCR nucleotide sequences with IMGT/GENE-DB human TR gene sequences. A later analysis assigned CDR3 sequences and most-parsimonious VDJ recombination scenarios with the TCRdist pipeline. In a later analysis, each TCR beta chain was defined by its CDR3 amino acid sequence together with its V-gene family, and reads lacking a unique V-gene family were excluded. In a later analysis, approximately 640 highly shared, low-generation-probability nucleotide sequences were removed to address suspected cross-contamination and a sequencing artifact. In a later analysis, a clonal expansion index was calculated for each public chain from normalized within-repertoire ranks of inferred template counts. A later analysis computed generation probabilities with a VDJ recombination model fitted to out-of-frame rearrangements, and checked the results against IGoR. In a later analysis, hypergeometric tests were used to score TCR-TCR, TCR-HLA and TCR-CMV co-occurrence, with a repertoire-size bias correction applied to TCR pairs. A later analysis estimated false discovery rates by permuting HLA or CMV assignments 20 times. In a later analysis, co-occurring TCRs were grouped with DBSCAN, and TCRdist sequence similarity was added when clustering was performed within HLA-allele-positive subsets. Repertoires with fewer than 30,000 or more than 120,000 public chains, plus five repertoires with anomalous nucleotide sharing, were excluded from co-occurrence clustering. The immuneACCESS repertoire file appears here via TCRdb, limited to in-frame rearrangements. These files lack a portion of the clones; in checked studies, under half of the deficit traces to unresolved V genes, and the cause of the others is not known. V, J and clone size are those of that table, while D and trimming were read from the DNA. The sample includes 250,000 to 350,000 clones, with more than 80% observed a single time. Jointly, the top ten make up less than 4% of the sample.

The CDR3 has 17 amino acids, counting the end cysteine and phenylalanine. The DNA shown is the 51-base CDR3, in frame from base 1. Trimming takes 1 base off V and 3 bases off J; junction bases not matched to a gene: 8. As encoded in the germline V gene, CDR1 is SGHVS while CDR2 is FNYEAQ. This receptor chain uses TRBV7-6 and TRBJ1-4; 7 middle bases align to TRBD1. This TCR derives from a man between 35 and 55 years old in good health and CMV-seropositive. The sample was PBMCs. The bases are TGTGCCAGCAGCTTAGAAGGGGACAGAAGGCCTAATGAAAAACTGTTTTTT. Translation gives CASSLEGDRRPNEKLFF.